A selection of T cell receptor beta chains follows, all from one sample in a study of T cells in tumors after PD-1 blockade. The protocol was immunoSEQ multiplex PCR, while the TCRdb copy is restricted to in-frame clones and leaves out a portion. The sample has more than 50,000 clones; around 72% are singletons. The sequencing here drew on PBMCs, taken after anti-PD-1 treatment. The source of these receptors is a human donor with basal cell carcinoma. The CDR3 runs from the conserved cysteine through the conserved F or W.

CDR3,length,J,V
CASSLRPEGYEQYF,14,TRBJ2-7,TRBV19
CASSFSLATLSYEQYF,16,TRBJ2-7,TRBV28
CASSDQGNQPQHF,13,TRBJ1-5,TRBV6-1
CSVWGNGQGTEAFF,14,TRBJ1-1,TRBV29-1
CSATMRLSGELFF,13,TRBJ2-2,TRBV29-1
CASSYSLQGGKLFF,14,TRBJ1-4,TRBV6-5
CASSLELWAGKSPFYGYTF,19,TRBJ1-2,TRBV5-4
CASSDKGAIGDTEAFF,16,TRBJ1-1,TRBV6-4
CAWSVGGTYEQYF,13,TRBJ2-7,TRBV30
CASRALGQSYEQYF,14,TRBJ2-7,TRBV6-5
CASSKPPYGTGSTPLHF,17,TRBJ1-6,TRBV19
CASSENRRGTGELFF,15,TRBJ2-2,TRBV2
CASSPQGRGNYNEQFF,16,TRBJ2-1,TRBV7-2
CASSPPGGETQYF,13,TRBJ2-5,TRBV4-1
CASSSLKLRTVYEQYF,16,TRBJ2-7,TRBV6-2/TRBV6-3
CASSPRGVAQFF,12,TRBJ2-1,TRBV14
CASSLGNSGANVLTF,15,TRBJ2-6,TRBV7-8
CASSYDYETQYF,12,TRBJ2-5,TRBV3-1/TRBV3-2
CASSQAASRRTEAFF,15,TRBJ1-1,TRBV3-1/TRBV3-2
CASTYRGPQETQYF,14,TRBJ2-5,TRBV6-5
CASTKRDGKNIQYF,14,TRBJ2-4,TRBV28
CASSRGKGGGDQETQYF,17,TRBJ2-5,TRBV4-2
CASSYGPGGQLDTQYF,16,TRBJ2-3,TRBV6-6
CAWSNRPYNSPLHF,14,TRBJ1-6,TRBV30
CASSPSGGGAGNEQFF,16,TRBJ2-1,TRBV27
CASSEGVYGYTF,12,TRBJ1-2,TRBV6-1
CASSFDPAADTQYF,14,TRBJ2-3,TRBV5-1
CASSFYREGQPQHF,14,TRBJ1-5,TRBV5-5